The text below deals with one T cell receptor (beta chain). Clones were read by immunoSEQ multiplex PCR, and TCRdb kept only the in-frame ones, dropping some. The sample lists around 58,000 clones; 90% were seen once. The data are from a study of blood T cell repertoires in COVID-19. CDR3 length equals 16 residues. Germline assignment: CDR1 SGHAT and CDR2 FQNNGV. The V end lost 0 bases, the J end lost 7 bases, and 13 bases lay between the germline ends. The chain couples TRBV11-2 to TRBJ1-6; tentatively, D is TRBD1 (5 bases). The sample was peripheral blood. The clonotype originates from a human donor with active COVID-19. The donor label of this sample is uncertain. The DNA of the CDR3 is TGTGCCAGCAGCTTAGATCAGGGAATGGCGAATTCACCCCTCCACTTT. Its translation: CASSLDQGMANSPLHF. The entire variable domain, with the rest obtained from reference TRBV11-2 and TRBJ1-6, is as follows: EAGVAQSPRYKIIEKRQSVAFWCNPISGHATLYWYQQILGQGPKLLIQFQNNGVVDDSQLPKDRFSAERLKGVDSTLKIQPAKLEDSAVYLCASSLDQGMANSPLHFGNGTRLTVT.